The sequence of this T cell receptor (beta chain) was determined in a study of tumor-infiltrating lymphocytes in primary liver carcinoma. Overall study context: Roughly 3.5 to 8 million productive TCRbeta reads came from each sample, comparable across tissue types.

From 500 to 600 ng of total RNA, TCR beta-specific cDNA was reverse-transcribed using a constant-region primer. Three nested multiplex PCR rounds, a slightly modified ARM-PCR method, built the TCR beta libraries. Two initial PCR rounds of 10 to 11 cycles each paired TRBV1-TRBV30 forward primers with a C-beta reverse primer. TCRdb re-called the multiplex PCR reads through MiXCR, storing one row per CDR3 protein. Among more than 95,000 distinct CDR3 sequences listed, around 84% were seen once. Germline lookup yields CDR1 SGHNT and CDR2 YENEEA. V lost 4 bases and J lost 9, with 13 bases in between. This CDR3 contains 13 residues. Unsorted bulk tissue of about 18-32 mg yielded co-extracted RNA and DNA. Patients' primary liver carcinoma was surgically resected. There were only treatment-naive patients, all with chronic HBV infection. Each individual tumor supplied samples from five separate regions.

The V call is TRBV11-3, the J call TRBJ2-1; unclear D gene. This TCR derives from a man aged 35 to 55 with primary liver carcinoma and hepatitis B virus infection. The sequencing input was liver tumor tissue from sampling region 3. Stated subset: tumor region T3, left-lateral pole. The CDR3 DNA is TGTGCCAGCAGCTCCGCGCCTCCACTTGAGCAGTTCTTC. Its protein product is CASSSAPPLEQFF.